Below, 10 T cell receptor beta chains from the same sample are listed, as sequenced in a study of blood T cell repertoires in COVID-19. Data came from immunoSEQ multiplex PCR; TCRdb stores just in-frame clones and leaves some out. This table holds 45,000 or so clones, approximately 90% found once. The sequencing sample was made of peripheral blood. The receptors were gathered from a middle-aged man with active COVID-19.

The rearrangement uses TRBV19 and TRBJ1-1; tentative D call: TRBD1 (5 bases). V lost 3 bases to trimming and J lost 2 bases, with 7 bases between them. Germline assignment: CDR1 LNHDA and CDR2 SQIVND (reference sequence). This CDR3 is 13 amino acids long. DNA of the CDR3: TGTGCCAGTAGTATCAGGGCAAACACTGAAGCTTTCTTT. It translates to CASSIRANTEAFF.

The chain couples TRBV5-1 to TRBJ2-2, with D maybe TRBD2 (5 bases). CDR3 length: 16 residues. Germline-derived CDR1 and CDR2 are SGHRS and YFSETQ. Trimming shortened V by 0 bases and J by 4 bases, and 13 bases separated the two germline ends. CDR3 coding DNA: TGCGCCAGCAGCTTGGCCTTAGGACTGGGCACCGGGGAGCTGTTTTTT. It codes for CASSLALGLGTGELFF.

The rearrangement links TRBV5-6 to TRBJ2-7, with TRBD2 identical over 11 bases. The CDR3 has 14 amino acids. Germline lookup yields CDR1 SGHDT and CDR2 YYEEEE. V lost 2 bases and J lost 3; bases outside the gene matches: 1. The CDR3 DNA reads as TGTGCCAGCAGCTTCGGGACTAGCGGCTACGAGCAGTACTTC. Translating it yields CASSFGTSGYEQYF.

The V call is TRBV7-2, the J call TRBJ1-5; D is ambiguous. Germline V gives CDR1 SGHTA, CDR2 FQGNSA. Trimming stripped 4 bases from V and 6 bases from J, with 7 bases between. The CDR3 length is 12 residues. CDR3 nucleotides: TGTGCCAGCAGCTCGGTAGTTCAGCCCCAGCATTTT. Protein sequence: CASSSVVQPQHF.

The chain is built from TRBV3-1 (or the pseudogene TRBV3-2) and TRBJ2-5; D is perhaps TRBD2 (6 bases). Trimming left V 0 bases short and J 1 base short, with 9 bases between. Per the germline V gene, CDR1 is LGHDT and CDR2 is YNNKEL (reference sequence). This CDR3 contains 15 residues. CDR3 DNA: TGTGCCAGCAGCCAAGAAGGAGCGGGCCAAGAGACCCAGTACTTC. It translates to CASSQEGAGQETQYF.

The V call is TRBV13, the J call TRBJ2-1; 7 positions agree with TRBD1. The CDR3 is made up of 14 amino acids. The germline gives CDR1 PRHDT, CDR2 FYEKMQ (reference sequence). J was trimmed by 4 bases and V by 1 base; bases with no gene match: 1. This CDR3 reads CASSLAGQYNEQFF. The CDR3 nucleotides read TGTGCCAGCAGCTTAGCGGGACAGTACAATGAGCAGTTCTTC.

V and J are TRBV28 and TRBJ1-1; D remains unclear. This CDR3 contains 14 residues. The germline V and J ends were trimmed by 5 bases and 0 bases, with 10 bases remaining between them. In germline, CDR1 is MDHEN, CDR2 SYDVKM. In DNA, the CDR3 is TGTGCCAGCAGTCCCCCCAGTTTGAACACTGAAGCTTTCTTT. Amino acid sequence: CASSPPSLNTEAFF. Together with reference TRBV28 and TRBJ1-1, the CDR3 gives the full variable domain: DVKVTQSSRYLVKRTGEKVFLECVQDMDHENMFWYRQDPGLGLRLIYFSYDVKMKEKGDIPEGYSVSREKKERFSLILESASTNQTSMYLCASSPPSLNTEAFFGQGTRLTVV.

V is TRBV6-5 and J is TRBJ1-2, with 8 bases lining up with TRBD1. Trimming removed 0 bases from V and 4 bases from J; junction bases left unmatched: 4. This CDR3 spans 15 amino acids. Germline V lookup: CDR1 MNHEY, CDR2 SVGAGI. Here the CDR3 DNA reads TGTGCCAGCAGTTACTCGAACAGGGGGAGCTATGGCTACACCTTC. Translated, it gives CASSYSNRGSYGYTF.

This chain links TRBV28 with TRBJ2-1; 7 bases agree with TRBD2. Germline V gene sequence: CDR1 MDHEN, CDR2 SYDVKM. There are 14 residues in the CDR3. V dropped 2 bases and J dropped 7; count of bases not matched to a gene: 5. CDR3 DNA: TGTGCCAGCAGTTTAGCGGGAGTAGGTAATGAGCAGTTCTTC. Its protein is CASSLAGVGNEQFF.

The chain uses TRBV19 and TRBJ2-3; maybe TRBD2 (6 bases). The CDR3 has 13 residues. The ends were cut back, 10 bases at V and 2 bases at J, with 13 bases in the middle. Germline V gives CDR1 LNHDA, CDR2 SQIVND (reference sequence). The CDR3 loop reads CATLAANTDTQYF. In DNA, the CDR3 is TGTGCCACCTTAGCGGCTAACACAGATACGCAGTATTTT.